This T cell receptor beta chain was observed in a study of response to subunit inactivated influenza vaccine. There are 15 residues in the CDR3. The V gene's germline CDR1 is GTSNPN and CDR2 SVGIG (reference sequence). V lost 0 bases, J lost 0 bases, and 10 bases lay in between. TCRdb passed the RT-PCR reads through MiXCR, listing each CDR3 protein once. The table includes about 540,000 distinct CDR3 sequences, approximately 20% detected once. Another study also made use of these data, one on T cells expressing NK-cell markers. As that report states: In generating TCR beta cDNA, 5'RACE template switching with UMIs was used. Underlying the TCR beta repertoires were sorted CD3+CD56+NKG2C+, CD3+CD56+NKG2C- and CD3+CD56-NKG2C+ T cells. In a handful of donors, these clonotypes also led the CD3+CD56-NKG2C+ fraction.

This clonotype was obtained from a man aged 50-60 years who received an inactivated influenza vaccine. The chain employs TRBV30 and TRBJ2-3; D ambiguous. The material sequenced was CD4+ T cells sorted from PBMCs, taken approximately 12 days after vaccination. The chain's CDR3 is CAWSVLRKSTDTQYF. CDR3 sequence (DNA): TGTGCCTGGAGTGTATTGCGGAAAAGCACAGATACGCAGTATTTT.